This entry lists 5 T cell receptor beta chains sequenced from one sample in a study of T cell responses to AZD1222 COVID-19 vaccine. Repertoires were generated with immunoSEQ multiplex PCR, while TCRdb's copy carries only in-frame clones and drops some. Altogether some 140,000 clones are present, 93% being singletons, with the ten largest covering approximately 3.1%. Sequenced here: peripheral blood, sampled on day 0 of AZD1222 vaccination. The receptors shown here come from an adult in good health.

This chain uses TRBV28 with TRBJ1-2; a possible D gene is TRBD1 (6 bases). Germline V gene sequence: CDR1 MDHEN, CDR2 SYDVKM. Trimming pared 6 bases from V and 0 bases from J, leaving 14 bases between. The CDR3 sequence is 15 residues long. In nucleotides, the CDR3 is TGTGCCAGCAGCCCAGGGGACGTAGCTAACTATGGCTACACCTTC. Encoded protein: CASSPGDVANYGYTF.

The rearrangement links TRBV6-1 to TRBJ1-2; 9 positions match TRBD1. Germline V gives CDR1 MNHNS, CDR2 SASEGT. CDR3 size: 14 residues. V gave up 2 bases and J gave up 4 bases; unmatched junction bases: 2. The CDR3 coding sequence is TGTGCCAGCAGTGAAATGGGACAGGGCTATGGCTACACCTTC. Its protein is CASSEMGQGYGYTF.

The CDR3 is CASSFQGLAGGPGETQYF. The CDR3 nucleotides read TGTGCCAGCAGCTTCCAGGGACTAGCGGGAGGGCCCGGGGAGACCCAGTACTTC. V and J are TRBV7-3 and TRBJ2-5, with 16 bases lining up with TRBD2. Trimming removed 3 bases from V and 5 bases from J; junction bases left unmatched: 9. The CDR3 consists of 18 residues. Looked up from germline, CDR1 is SGHTA and CDR2 is FQGTGA.

The chain carries TRBV4-1 and TRBJ1-2, with a possible D match to TRBD1 (5 bases). Trimming cost V 0 bases and J 4 bases, with 18 bases left between them. The V gene's germline CDR1 is MGHRA and CDR2 YSYEKL. The CDR3 has 17 amino acids. The CDR3 nucleotides read TGCGCCAGCAGCCAAGATGCTCGGGACTCTTGGGTCTATGGCTACACCTTC. Protein product: CASSQDARDSWVYGYTF.

This chain connects TRBV7-9 to TRBJ2-2; possible D gene TRBD1, 5 bases. The V gene lost 5 bases and the J gene lost 6 bases, with 19 bases spanning the gap. CDR3 length: 16 amino acids. Germline values: CDR1 SEHNR, CDR2 FQNEAQ (reference sequence). The CDR3 spells CASSPGHLGDAGELFF. The CDR3 DNA follows: TGTGCCAGCAGCCCAGGGCACCTAGGTGACGCCGGGGAGCTGTTTTTT.